Below are 21 T cell receptor beta chains sequenced from a single sample in a study of CD8+ T cells in alopecia areata. Treatment in this sample: oral pan-JAK inhibitor, 5-10 mg twice daily. Lesional scalp punch biopsies and peripheral blood were collected from alopecia areata patients. Once RNA had been extracted, it was reverse transcribed into cDNA to act as the sequencing template. Some clones are missing from TCRdb's copy, which holds only in-frame ones; the method was immunoSEQ multiplex PCR. The sample lists approximately 7,400 clones, around 66% occurring once. The sequenced sample was skin, obtained at week 4, from a patient treated with tofacitinib. These receptors were obtained from a human donor with alopecia areata.

The chain is built from TRBV5-4 and TRBJ2-2; D unclear. Looked up from germline, CDR1 is SGHNT and CDR2 is YYREEE (reference sequence). The CDR3 contains 16 residues. V was cut by 1 base and J by 0 bases, with 10 bases left in between. The CDR3 bases are TGTGCCAGCAGCTTGATTCCGCGCTCGAACACCGGGGAGCTGTTTTTT. Protein product: CASSLIPRSNTGELFF.

The chain has TRBV19 and TRBJ2-1; 12 bases fit TRBD2. CDR1 is LNHDA, CDR2 SQIVND, per germline (reference sequence). The CDR3 is 15 residues long. Losses at the gene ends were 5 bases for V and 4 bases for J; bases not matched to a gene: 3. The CDR3 loop is CASSLGTSGYNEQFF. The CDR3 DNA reads as TGTGCCAGTAGTCTCGGGACTAGCGGGTACAATGAGCAGTTCTTC.

This chain connects TRBV7-9 to TRBJ1-2; D possibly corresponds to TRBD1 (6 bases). Deletions cut 2 bases from V and 8 bases from J, with 18 bases between. The CDR3 sequence is 15 residues long. Germline V lookup: CDR1 SEHNR, CDR2 FQNEAQ (reference sequence). The CDR3 DNA reads TGTGCCAGCAGCTTATCTACAGGGTTCAGAGGAGGCTACACCTTC. Its protein product is CASSLSTGFRGGYTF.

This clone qualifies as large (0.1 to 1%). This chain connects TRBV10-3 to TRBJ2-1; a weak D match, TRBD1 (5 bases). The V and J ends lost 3 bases and 10 bases respectively, with 13 bases between them. This CDR3 contains 13 residues. In germline, CDR1 is ENHRY, CDR2 SYGVKD. The CDR3 loop is CAISDQQGWEQFF. The CDR3, as DNA: TGTGCCATCAGTGATCAGCAGGGCTGGGAGCAGTTCTTC.

This chain connects TRBV5-1 to TRBJ2-3, with TRBD2 as a possible D gene (7 bases). Germline CDR1 SGHRS, CDR2 YFSETQ. CDR3 size: 17 residues. Trimming left V 0 bases short and J 2 bases short, with 16 bases between. CDR3 DNA: TGCGCCAGCAGCTTGGCCGCACAGGGAGGGCCCACAGATACGCAGTATTTT. Protein sequence: CASSLAAQGGPTDTQYF.

The chain combines TRBV4-1 with TRBJ1-1; 10 nucleotides agree with TRBD1. V trimming: 7 bases; J trimming: 3 bases; junction bases outside the gene matches: 11. This CDR3 contains 16 residues. CDR1 is MGHRA and CDR2 is YSYEKL in the germline V gene. CDR3 in amino acids: CASTLRQGAGDTEAFF. The CDR3 DNA sequence: TGCGCCAGCACCCTACGACAGGGGGCTGGGGACACTGAAGCTTTCTTT.

The V call is TRBV13, the J call TRBJ2-6; maybe TRBD1 (6 bases). The CDR3 covers 17 residues. Trimming left V 0 bases short and J 0 bases short, with 9 bases between. Germline V gives CDR1 PRHDT, CDR2 FYEKMQ (reference sequence). The CDR3 DNA follows: TGTGCCAGCAGCTTAGGGGGGGCGTACTCTGGGGCCAACGTCCTGACTTTC. This codes for CASSLGGAYSGANVLTF.

The chain uses TRBV5-1 and TRBJ2-5; no reliable D call. V was clipped by 0 bases and J by 5 bases, with 5 bases between them. CDR1 is SGHRS, CDR2 YFSETQ, per germline. CDR3 length: 12 residues. The CDR3 DNA follows: TGCGCCAGCAGCTTGGAGACGGAGACCCAGTACTTC. Its protein is CASSLETETQYF.

The chain recombines TRBV28 with TRBJ2-3; D gene uncertain. V was pared by 6 bases and J by 2 bases, with 9 bases between. The germline gives CDR1 MDHEN, CDR2 SYDVKM. The CDR3 spans 13 residues. CDR3 sequence (DNA): TGTGCCAGCAGCCCGTTCCACACAGATACGCAGTATTTT. Translation gives CASSPFHTDTQYF.

This rearrangement joins TRBV5-1 to TRBJ2-1; 8 nucleotides line up with TRBD1. The V segment lost 4 bases and the J segment 7 bases; nucleotides outside the gene matches: 10. This CDR3 spans 15 amino acids. Per germline, CDR1 SGHRS and CDR2 YFSETQ. CDR3 sequence (DNA): TGCGCCAGCAGCAACCCCCAGGGGGCTAGAAATGAGCAGTTCTTC. Translating it yields CASSNPQGARNEQFF.

The chain employs TRBV28 and TRBJ2-7; D may be TRBD1 (5 bases). The CDR3 is 13 residues long. V shed 9 bases and J shed 6 bases, with 18 bases lying between them. Germline-derived CDR1 and CDR2 are MDHEN and SYDVKM. The CDR3 loop is CASRQGAEREQYF. CDR3 coding DNA: TGTGCCAGTAGACAAGGGGCGGAACGCGAGCAGTACTTC.

The rearrangement links TRBV7-9 to TRBJ2-3, with 12 bases fitting TRBD2. Germline CDR1 is SEHNR and CDR2 is FQNEAQ (reference sequence). The CDR3 has 19 amino acids. The trim removed 1 base at V and 3 bases at J, leaving 11 bases unmatched. The chain's CDR3 is CASSLDFLAGGDWTDTQYF. DNA of the CDR3: TGTGCCAGCAGCTTAGATTTCCTAGCGGGGGGGGACTGGACAGATACGCAGTATTTT.

This clone was observed a single time. The rearrangement links TRBV5-4 to TRBJ2-1; D perhaps matches TRBD2 (5 bases). V was pared by 0 bases and J by 7 bases, with 11 bases between. Germline lookup yields CDR1 SGHNT and CDR2 YYREEE (reference sequence). The CDR3 covers 14 residues. Written as DNA, the CDR3 is TGTGCCAGCAGCTTGGGAGTAGCGCCAAATGAGCAGTTCTTC. Translating gives CASSLGVAPNEQFF.

The chain uses TRBV5-1 and TRBJ2-5, with D hard to call. The V end lost 0 bases, the J end lost 1 base, and 7 bases lay between the germline ends. Germline values: CDR1 SGHRS, CDR2 YFSETQ. This CDR3 has 14 residues. CDR3 in amino acids: CASSLDWAQETQYF. CDR3 nucleotides: TGCGCCAGCAGCTTGGACTGGGCCCAAGAGACCCAGTACTTC.

This clone was detected a few times. J is TRBJ2-3 and V is TRBV5-1; D uncertain. Germline V gene sequence: CDR1 SGHRS, CDR2 YFSETQ. The CDR3 length is 12 residues. The V gene lost 1 base and the J gene lost 2 bases, with 2 bases spanning the gap. CDR3 sequence reads: CASSLTTDTQYF. CDR3 coding DNA: TGCGCCAGCAGCTTGACCACAGATACGCAGTATTTT.

This clone has just a few counts. The chain recombines TRBV13 with TRBJ2-5, with D possibly being TRBD1 or TRBD2 (5 bases each). V was trimmed by 1 base and J by 4 bases, leaving 16 bases between them. CDR3 size: 16 residues. The germline V gene encodes CDR1 PRHDT and CDR2 FYEKMQ (reference sequence). This chain's CDR3 is CASSLDPGPPRETQYF. Here the CDR3 DNA reads TGTGCCAGCAGCTTAGATCCGGGACCACCCCGAGAGACCCAGTACTTC. The variable domain in full, completed from reference TRBV13 and TRBJ2-5, reads AAGVIQSPRHLIKEKRETATLKCYPIPRHDTVYWYQQGPGQDPQFLISFYEKMQSDKGSIPDRFSAQQFSDYHSELNMSSLELGDSALYFCASSLDPGPPRETQYFGPGTRLLVL.

This clone was seen a handful of times. The V gene is TRBV7-9, the J gene TRBJ2-3; 14 bases are shared with TRBD2. From germline, CDR1 is SEHNR and CDR2 FQNEAQ (reference sequence). CDR3 size: 16 residues. With 4 bases clipped from V and 5 bases from J, the junction kept 5 bases outside the gene matches. The CDR3 loop is CASSSRTSGRIDTQYF. As DNA, the CDR3 is TGTGCCAGCAGCTCGCGGACTAGCGGGAGGATAGATACGCAGTATTTT.

This clone was detected only a few times. For the CDR3, the DNA is TGTGCCAGCAGACCCCGGACCATGAACACTGAAGCTTTCTTT. This gives the protein CASRPRTMNTEAFF. This chain uses TRBV4-2 with TRBJ1-1; D unclear. The CDR3 runs to 14 residues. The germline CDR1 and CDR2 sequences are LGHNA and YNFKEQ. V lost 6 bases and J lost 0, with 11 bases in between.

The chain joins TRBV4-3 to TRBJ2-6; D gene unclear. The germline V gene has CDR1 LGHNA and CDR2 YSLEER. The V and J ends lost 4 bases and 4 bases respectively, with 11 bases between them. This CDR3 is 15 amino acids long. CDR3 bases: TGCGCCAGCAGCCCAGGCTATCTGGGGGCCAACGTCCTGACTTTC. Translation: CASSPGYLGANVLTF.

The V and J genes are TRBV19 and TRBJ1-1; D not certain. From germline, CDR1 is LNHDA and CDR2 SQIVND (reference sequence). The CDR3 sequence is 16 residues long. V lost 1 base, J lost 2 bases, and 14 bases lay in between. This CDR3 reads CASSIGEMISNTEAFF. The CDR3 DNA reads as TGTGCCAGTAGTATAGGAGAGATGATCAGTAACACTGAAGCTTTCTTT.

This clone was picked up a small number of times. The rearrangement links TRBV6-1 to TRBJ2-1; 8 bases match TRBD1. CDR1 is MNHNS, CDR2 SASEGT, per germline. The junction had 4 bases not matched to a gene; V was cut back by 5 bases and J by 4 bases. The CDR3 totals 14 residues. The CDR3 DNA is TGTGCCAGCAGTTCATGGGACAGGTACAATGAGCAGTTCTTC. Translating gives CASSSWDRYNEQFF.